The clone carrying this T cell receptor (beta chain) came up many times. Its target is not known. Described time point: newly diagnosed GD, antithyroid drugs for less than 3 months. The TCR library used RNA extracted from PBMCs. The data belong to a study of regulatory T cells in long-lasting Graves disease. In building TCR beta libraries, iRepertoire HTBI primers were used together with Arm-PCR of CDR3 regions. TCRdb independently ran MiXCR on the multiplex PCR reads; one entry per CDR3 protein. Altogether roughly 420,000 distinct CDR3 sequences are present, less than 20% being singletons, with the ten largest covering roughly 20%. Study-level points and caveats: Those with persistent disease had in common more public clonotypes (about 3,000) than new patients (approximately 990).

This specimen consisted of peripheral blood mononuclear cells (PBMCs), obtained at new diagnosis, from a patient treated with antithyroid drugs. This clonotype was sampled from a female donor with Graves disease.

CDR3 DNA: TGCGCCAGCAGCTTGGCGCCCCGGGGGTCGGAGAACACCATATATTTT. This codes for CASSLAPRGSENTIYF. The chain joins TRBV5-1 to TRBJ1-3, with D possibly being TRBD1 (5 bases). CDR3 length: 16 amino acids. Trimming removed 0 bases from V and 7 bases from J, with 17 bases in between. The germline gives CDR1 SGHRS, CDR2 YFSETQ. The variable domain in full, completed from reference TRBV5-1 and TRBJ1-3, reads KAGVTQTPRYLIKTRGQQVTLSCSPISGHRSVSWYQQTPGQGLQFLFEYFSETQRNKGNFPGRFSGRQFSNSRSEMNVSTLELGDSALYLCASSLAPRGSENTIYFGEGSWLTVV.